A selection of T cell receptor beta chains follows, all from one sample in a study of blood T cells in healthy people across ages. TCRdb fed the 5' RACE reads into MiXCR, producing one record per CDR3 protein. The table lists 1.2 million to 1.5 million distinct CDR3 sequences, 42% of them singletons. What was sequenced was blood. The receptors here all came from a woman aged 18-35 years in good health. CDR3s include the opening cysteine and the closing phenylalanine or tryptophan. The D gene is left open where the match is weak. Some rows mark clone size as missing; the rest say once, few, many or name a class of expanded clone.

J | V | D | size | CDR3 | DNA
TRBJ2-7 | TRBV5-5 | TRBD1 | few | CASSLLQGAIYEQYF | TGTGCCAGCAGCTTGCTACAGGGGGCTATCTACGAGCAGTACTTC
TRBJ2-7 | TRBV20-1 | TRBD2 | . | CSAHLAASYNEQYF | TGCAGTGCACATCTAGCGGCTTCCTACAATGAGCAGTACTTC
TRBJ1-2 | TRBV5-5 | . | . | CASSSTRGAPNYGYTF | TGTGCCAGCAGCTCGACCCGGGGGGCACCCAACTATGGCTACACCTTC
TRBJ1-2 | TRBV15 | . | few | CATSRVERREYGYTF | TGTGCCACCAGCAGAGTGGAGAGGAGGGAGTATGGCTACACCTTC
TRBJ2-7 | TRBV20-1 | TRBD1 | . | CSARDQGARKSYEQYF | TGCAGTGCTAGGGATCAGGGGGCGAGGAAGTCCTACGAGCAGTACTTC
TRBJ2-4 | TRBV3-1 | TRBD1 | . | CASSRYWGTGENIQYF | TGTGCCAGCAGCCGATACTGGGGGACAGGAGAAAACATTCAGTACTTC
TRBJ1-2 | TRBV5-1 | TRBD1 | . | CASSSHNSRGRGYGYTF | TGCGCCAGCAGCTCCCACAATTCCAGGGGGCGCGGCTATGGCTACACCTTC
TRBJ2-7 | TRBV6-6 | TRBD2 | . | CASSRGLEGYEQYF | TGTGCCAGCAGCCGGGGACTAGAAGGCTACGAGCAGTACTTC
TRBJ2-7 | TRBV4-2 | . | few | CASSQESAAVPSTYEQYF | TGTGCCAGCAGCCAAGAGTCGGCAGCCGTCCCCAGTACTTACGAGCAGTACTTC
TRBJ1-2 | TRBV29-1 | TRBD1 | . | CSVVETGGRGYTF | TGCAGCGTTGTAGAGACAGGGGGTCGGGGCTACACCTTC
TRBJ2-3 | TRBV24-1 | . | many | CATSAQWGLADTQYF | TGTGCCACCAGTGCTCAGTGGGGGCTCGCAGATACGCAGTATTTT
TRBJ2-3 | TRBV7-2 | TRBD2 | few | CASSSGLAGEADTQYF | TGTGCCAGCAGCTCGGGGCTAGCGGGAGAGGCAGATACGCAGTATTTT
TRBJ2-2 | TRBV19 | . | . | CASSANSRLSNTGELFF | TGTGCCAGTAGTGCTAACTCCAGACTATCGAACACCGGGGAGCTGTTTTTT
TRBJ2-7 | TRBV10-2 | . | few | CATGVDPDLYEQYF | TGCGCCACTGGGGTAGACCCAGACCTCTACGAGCAGTACTTC
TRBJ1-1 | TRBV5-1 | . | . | CASSDEHFNTEAFF | TGCGCCAGCAGCGACGAGCACTTCAACACTGAAGCTTTCTTT
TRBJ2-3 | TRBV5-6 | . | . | CASSLERAPDTQYF | TGTGCCAGCAGCTTGGAGCGGGCCCCAGATACGCAGTATTTT
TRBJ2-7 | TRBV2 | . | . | CASSEQDYVYEQYF | TGTGCCAGCAGTGAACAGGACTACGTCTACGAGCAGTACTTC
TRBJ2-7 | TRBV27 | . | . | CASSSSRGTHWEQYF | TGTGCCAGCAGTTCCAGTCGGGGGACCCATTGGGAGCAGTACTTC
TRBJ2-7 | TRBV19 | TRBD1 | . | CASSMLGQSYEQYF | TGTGCCAGTAGTATGTTGGGACAGAGCTACGAGCAGTACTTC
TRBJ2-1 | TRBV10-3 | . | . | CAIRGVTGTYEQFF | TGTGCCATCAGAGGGGTCACGGGGACCTACGAGCAGTTCTTC
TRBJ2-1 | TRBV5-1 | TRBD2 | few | CASSFTGTSGGANEQFF | TGCGCCAGCAGCTTCACCGGGACTAGCGGGGGGGCCAATGAGCAGTTCTTC
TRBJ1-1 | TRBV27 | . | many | CASSPGTPNTEAFF | TGTGCCAGCAGCCCCGGGACGCCGAACACTGAAGCTTTCTTT
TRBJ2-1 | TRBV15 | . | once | CATSRGGGIGSYNEQFF | TGTGCCACCAGCAGAGGGGGCGGGATTGGATCCTACAATGAGCAGTTCTTC
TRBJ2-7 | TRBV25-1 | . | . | CASSEPSENSYEQYF | TGTGCCAGCAGTGAACCTAGCGAGAATAGCTACGAGCAGTACTTC
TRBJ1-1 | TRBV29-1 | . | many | CSVGFGVVNTEAFF | TGCAGCGTTGGTTTCGGTGTGGTGAACACTGAAGCTTTCTTT
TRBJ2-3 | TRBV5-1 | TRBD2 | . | CASRFSLSSGTSGSWTDTQYF | TGCGCCAGCAGGTTCTCCCTCTCATCCGGGACTAGCGGGAGTTGGACAGATACGCAGTATTTT
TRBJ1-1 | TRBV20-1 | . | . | CSAPEVRSNTEAFF | TGCAGTGCCCCCGAGGTCAGGTCGAACACTGAAGCTTTCTTT